This T cell receptor beta chain came from a study of blood T cells in healthy people across ages. Study-wide findings and caveats: Without sorted subsets, naive and antigen-experienced compartments could not be conclusively compared.

The CDR3 is 14 residues long. Germline-derived CDR1 and CDR2 are SQVTM and ANQGSEA. V dropped 6 bases and J dropped 8 bases, with 22 bases sitting between them. With a J-beta primer mix and a sample-barcoded 5' primer, a second PCR ran about 6 to 11 cycles. Each cDNA molecule was tagged by a template-switch adaptor that had 12 random nucleotides. TCRdb processed the 5' RACE reads anew with MiXCR; each CDR3 protein has one entry. This sample has 1.5 million to 2 million distinct CDR3 sequences, with around 35% found just once. Worth noting for this clonotype: The antigen is unknown.

The material sequenced was blood. This TCR derives from a woman aged 25 to 39 in good health. This chain joins TRBV29-1 and TRBJ1-1; TRBD1 might be the D (6 bases). CDR3 region: CSVHRATGSSEAFF. The CDR3 DNA is TGCAGCGTCCACAGGGCCACAGGAAGTTCCGAAGCTTTCTTT.